This T cell receptor beta chain was observed in a study of low-dose radiotherapy and immunotherapy resistance in tumors. Looking at the study overall: One day before radiation and immunotherapy, intravenous cyclophosphamide 200 mg/m2 was administered, with this repeated every two weeks.

The CDR3 is 16 amino acids. Trimming took 1 base from V and 6 from J, leaving 16 bases between them. From germline, CDR1 is MDHEN and CDR2 SYDVKM. Documented time point: before trial treatment. First-strand cDNA relied on TRAV- and TRBV-specific primers spanning alpha and beta chains. The PCR that amplified TCRs ran for approximately 20 cycles, relying on a constant-region primer and a V-primer adapter. TCRdb called the reads again in MiXCR, with one record for every CDR3 protein. In the table there are 75,000 to 95,000 distinct CDR3 sequences, approximately 19% of which are singletons. This clonotype was seen at least ten times.

This clonotype was obtained from a male donor with prostate cancer. The gene calls are TRBV28 and TRBJ1-5; D call uncertain. Here the sequenced sample was PBMCs, taken before treatment. The DNA for the CDR3 is TGTGCCAGCAGTTTATATGCCATTGGCTTGGGTCAGCCCCAGCATTTT. Residues: CASSLYAIGLGQPQHF.